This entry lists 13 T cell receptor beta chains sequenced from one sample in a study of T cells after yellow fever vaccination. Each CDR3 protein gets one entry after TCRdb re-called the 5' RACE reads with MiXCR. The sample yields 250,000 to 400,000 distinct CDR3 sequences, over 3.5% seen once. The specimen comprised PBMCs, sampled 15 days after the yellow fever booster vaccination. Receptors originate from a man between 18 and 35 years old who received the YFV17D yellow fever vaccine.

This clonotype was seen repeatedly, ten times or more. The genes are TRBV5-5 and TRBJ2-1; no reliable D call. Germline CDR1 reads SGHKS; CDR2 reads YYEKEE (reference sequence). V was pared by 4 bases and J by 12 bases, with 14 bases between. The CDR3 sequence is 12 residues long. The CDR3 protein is CASSTTFDWQFF. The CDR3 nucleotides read TGTGCCAGCAGCACTACGTTCGACTGGCAGTTCTTC.

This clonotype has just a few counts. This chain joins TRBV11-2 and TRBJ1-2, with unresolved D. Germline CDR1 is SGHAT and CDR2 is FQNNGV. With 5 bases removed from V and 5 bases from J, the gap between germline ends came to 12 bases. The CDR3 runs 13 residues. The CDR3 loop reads CASSPKGDYGYTF. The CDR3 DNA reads TGTGCCAGCAGCCCTAAGGGAGATTATGGCTACACCTTC.

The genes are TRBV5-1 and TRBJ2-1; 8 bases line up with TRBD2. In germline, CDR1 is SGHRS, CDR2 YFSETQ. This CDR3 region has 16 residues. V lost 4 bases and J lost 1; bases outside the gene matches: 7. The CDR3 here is CASSPYPGGSYNEQFF. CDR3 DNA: TGCGCCAGCAGCCCCTACCCGGGGGGGTCCTACAATGAGCAGTTCTTC. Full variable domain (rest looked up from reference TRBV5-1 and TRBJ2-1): KAGVTQTPRYLIKTRGQQVTLSCSPISGHRSVSWYQQTPGQGLQFLFEYFSETQRNKGNFPGRFSGRQFSNSRSEMNVSTLELGDSALYLCASSPYPGGSYNEQFFGPGTRLTVL.

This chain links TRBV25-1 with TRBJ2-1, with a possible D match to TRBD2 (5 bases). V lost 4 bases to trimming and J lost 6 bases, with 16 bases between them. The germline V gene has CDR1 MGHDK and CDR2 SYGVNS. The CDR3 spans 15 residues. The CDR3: CASSVGEISINEQFF. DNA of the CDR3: TGTGCCAGCAGTGTCGGGGAAATCAGTATCAATGAGCAGTTCTTC.

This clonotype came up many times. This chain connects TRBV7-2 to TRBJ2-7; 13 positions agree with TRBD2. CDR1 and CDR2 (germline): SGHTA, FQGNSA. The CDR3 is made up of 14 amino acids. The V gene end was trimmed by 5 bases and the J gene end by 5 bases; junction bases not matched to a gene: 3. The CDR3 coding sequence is TGTGCCAGCAGCCTAACTAGCGGGGGGGACGAGCAGTACTTC. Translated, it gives CASSLTSGGDEQYF. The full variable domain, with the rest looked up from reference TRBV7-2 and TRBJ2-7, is GAGVSQSPSNKVTEKGKDVELRCDPISGHTALYWYRQSLGQGLEFLIYFQGNSAPDKSGLPSDRFSAERTGGSVSTLTIQRTQQEDSAVYLCASSLTSGGDEQYFGPGTRLTVT.

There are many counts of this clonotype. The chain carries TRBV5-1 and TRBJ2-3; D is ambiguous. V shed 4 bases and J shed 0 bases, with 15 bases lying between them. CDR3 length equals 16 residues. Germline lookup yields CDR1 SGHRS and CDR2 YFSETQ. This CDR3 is CASSLVVSSSTDTQYF. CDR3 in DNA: TGCGCCAGCAGCCTGGTGGTATCCTCTAGCACAGATACGCAGTATTTT.

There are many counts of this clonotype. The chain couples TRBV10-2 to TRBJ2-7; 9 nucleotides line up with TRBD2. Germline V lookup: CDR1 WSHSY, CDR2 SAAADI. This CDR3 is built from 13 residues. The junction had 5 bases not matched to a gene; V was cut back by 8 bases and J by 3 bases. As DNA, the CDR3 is TGCGCCAGCGGGGCTAGCGGGGTCTACGAGCAGTACTTC. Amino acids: CASGASGVYEQYF.

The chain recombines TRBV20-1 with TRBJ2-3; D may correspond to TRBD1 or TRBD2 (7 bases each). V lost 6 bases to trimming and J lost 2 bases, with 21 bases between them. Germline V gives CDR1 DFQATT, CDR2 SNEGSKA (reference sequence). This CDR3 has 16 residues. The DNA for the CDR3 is TGCAGTGCCCCCAGGGGGGGGGGCTTTCCCACAGATACGCAGTATTTT. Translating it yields CSAPRGGGFPTDTQYF.

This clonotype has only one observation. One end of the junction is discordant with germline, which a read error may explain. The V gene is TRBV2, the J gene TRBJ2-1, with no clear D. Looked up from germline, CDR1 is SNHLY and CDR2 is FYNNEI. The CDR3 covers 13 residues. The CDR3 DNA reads TGTGCCAGCAGTGACAACGGTTACACTGAGCAGTTCTTC. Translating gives CASSDNGYTEQFF.

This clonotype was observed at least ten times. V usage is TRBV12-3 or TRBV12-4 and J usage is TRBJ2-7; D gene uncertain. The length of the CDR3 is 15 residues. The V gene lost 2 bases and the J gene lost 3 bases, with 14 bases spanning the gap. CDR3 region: CASSLSSGPGYEQYV. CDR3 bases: TGTGCCAGCAGTTTAAGTTCAGGCCCGGGCTACGAGCAGTACGTC.

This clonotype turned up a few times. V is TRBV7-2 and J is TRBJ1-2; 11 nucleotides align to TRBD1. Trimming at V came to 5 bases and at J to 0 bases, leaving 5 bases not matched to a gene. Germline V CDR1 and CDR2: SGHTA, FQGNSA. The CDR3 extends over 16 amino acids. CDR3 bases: TGTGCCAGCAGCACTGGACAGGGGGCAGCTAACTATGGCTACACCTTC. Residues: CASSTGQGAANYGYTF.

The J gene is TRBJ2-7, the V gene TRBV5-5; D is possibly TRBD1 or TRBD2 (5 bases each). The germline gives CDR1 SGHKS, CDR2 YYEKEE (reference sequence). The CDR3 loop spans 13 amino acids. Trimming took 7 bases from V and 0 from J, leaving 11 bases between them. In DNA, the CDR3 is TGTGCCAGCGGGACCGTCAGCTCCTACGAGCAGTACTTC. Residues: CASGTVSSYEQYF.

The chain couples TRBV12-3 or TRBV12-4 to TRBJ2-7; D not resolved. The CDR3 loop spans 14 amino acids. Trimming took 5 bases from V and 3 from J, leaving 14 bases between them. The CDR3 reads CASSPAPGSYEQYF. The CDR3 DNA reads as TGTGCCAGCAGTCCTGCCCCGGGCAGCTACGAGCAGTACTTC.